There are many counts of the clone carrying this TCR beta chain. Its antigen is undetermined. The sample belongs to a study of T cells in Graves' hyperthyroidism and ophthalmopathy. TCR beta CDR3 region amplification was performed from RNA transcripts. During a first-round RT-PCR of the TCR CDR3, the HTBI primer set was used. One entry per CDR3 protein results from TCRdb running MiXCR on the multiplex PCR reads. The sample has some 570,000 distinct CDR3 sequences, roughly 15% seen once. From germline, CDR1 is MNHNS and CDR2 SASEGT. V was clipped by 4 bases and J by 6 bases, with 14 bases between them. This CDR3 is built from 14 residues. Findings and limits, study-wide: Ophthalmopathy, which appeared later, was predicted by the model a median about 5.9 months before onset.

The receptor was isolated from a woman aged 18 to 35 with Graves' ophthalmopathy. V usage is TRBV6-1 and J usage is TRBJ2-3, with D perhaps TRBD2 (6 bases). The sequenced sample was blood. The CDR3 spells CASSVQDRGDTQYF. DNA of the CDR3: TGTGCCAGCAGTGTTCAAGATCGGGGGGATACGCAGTATTTT.